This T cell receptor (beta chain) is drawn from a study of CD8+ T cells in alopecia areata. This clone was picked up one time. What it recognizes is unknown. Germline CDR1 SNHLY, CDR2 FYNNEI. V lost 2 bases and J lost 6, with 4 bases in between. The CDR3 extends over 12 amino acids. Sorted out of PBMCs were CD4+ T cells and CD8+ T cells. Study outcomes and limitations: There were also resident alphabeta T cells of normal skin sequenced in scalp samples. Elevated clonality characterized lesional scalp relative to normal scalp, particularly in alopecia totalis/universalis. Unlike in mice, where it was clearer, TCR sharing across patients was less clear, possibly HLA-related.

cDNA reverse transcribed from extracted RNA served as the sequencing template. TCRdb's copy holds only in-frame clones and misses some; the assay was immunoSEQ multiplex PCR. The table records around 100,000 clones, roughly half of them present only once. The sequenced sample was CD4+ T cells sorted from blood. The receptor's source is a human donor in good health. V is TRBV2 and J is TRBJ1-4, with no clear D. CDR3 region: CASSETDEKLFF. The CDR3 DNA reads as TGTGCCAGCAGTGAAACAGATGAAAAACTGTTTTTT.